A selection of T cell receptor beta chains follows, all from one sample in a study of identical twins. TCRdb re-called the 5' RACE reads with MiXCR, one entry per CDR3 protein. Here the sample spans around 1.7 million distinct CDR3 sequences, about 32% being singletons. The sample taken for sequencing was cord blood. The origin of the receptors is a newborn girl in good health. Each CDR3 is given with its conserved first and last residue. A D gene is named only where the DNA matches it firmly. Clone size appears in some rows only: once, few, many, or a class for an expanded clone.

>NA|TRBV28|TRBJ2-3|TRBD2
TGTGCCAGCAGTTTTATTCTAGCGGGAGCGTCCACAGATACGCAGTATTTT
CASSFILAGASTDTQYF
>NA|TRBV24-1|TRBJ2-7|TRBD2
TGTGCCACCAGTGATAGCGGGGGGCCCTCCTACGAGCAGTACTTC
CATSDSGGPSYEQYF
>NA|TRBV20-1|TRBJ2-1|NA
TGCAGTGCTTCCCGACTACGGAGCTCCTACAATGAGCAGTTCTTC
CSASRLRSSYNEQFF
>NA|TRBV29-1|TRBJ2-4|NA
TGCAGCTCCAGGGCTCAGTACTTC
CSSRAQYF
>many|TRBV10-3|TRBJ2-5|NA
TGTGCCATCAGTGAGTCGAAGACCCAGTACTTC
CAISESKTQYF
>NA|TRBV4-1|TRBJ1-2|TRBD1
TGCGCCAGCAGCCAAGCGACAGGGAAGGTTAATGGCTACACCTTC
CASSQATGKVNGYTF
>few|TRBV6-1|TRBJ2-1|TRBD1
TGTGCCAGCAGCCGGGACAGGCCAAATGAGCAGTTCTTC
CASSRDRPNEQFF
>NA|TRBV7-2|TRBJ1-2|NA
TGTGCCAGCAGCCCCCTACGTTTGGGCGGCTACACCTTC
CASSPLRLGGYTF
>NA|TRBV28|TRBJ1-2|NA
TGTGCCAGCATGGCCCCAAGTGGCTACACCTTC
CASMAPSGYTF
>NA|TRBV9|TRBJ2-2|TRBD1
TGTGCCAGCAGCGGCGGACAGGCGAACACCGGGGAGCTGTTTTTT
CASSGGQANTGELFF
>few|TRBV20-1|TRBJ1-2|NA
TGCAGTGCTAGAGATGCAAGGGGTCCTAACTATGGCTACACCTTC
CSARDARGPNYGYTF
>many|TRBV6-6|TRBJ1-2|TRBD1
TGTGCCAGCAGTAGAGGACAGGGTGGCTACACCTTC
CASSRGQGGYTF
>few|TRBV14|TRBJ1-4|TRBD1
TGTGCCAGCAGCAAACAGGGGACCTCAACTAATGAAAAACTGTTTTTT
CASSKQGTSTNEKLFF
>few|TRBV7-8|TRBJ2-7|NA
TGTGCCAGCAGCTCCTCGGCGCAGGCGGTAACCTACGAGCAGTACTTC
CASSSSAQAVTYEQYF
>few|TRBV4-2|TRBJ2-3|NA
TGTGCCAGCAGCCAGATGACGCAGCTAGGCACAGATACGCAGTATTTT
CASSQMTQLGTDTQYF
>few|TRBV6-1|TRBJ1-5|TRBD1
TGTGCCAGCAGTGAAGCGGGTAGGGGACAGCTCAATCAGCCCCAGCATTTT
CASSEAGRGQLNQPQHF
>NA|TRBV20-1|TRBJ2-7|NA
TGCAGTGCTAGAGATCTGGGACTCCCCTACGAGCAGTACTTC
CSARDLGLPYEQYF
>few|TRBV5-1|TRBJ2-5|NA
TGCGCCAGCAGCTTGGAACGACTAGGTCAAGAGACCCAGTACTTC
CASSLERLGQETQYF
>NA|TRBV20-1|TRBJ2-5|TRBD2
TGCAGTGCTCGAGAGGTCCAGCGGGGGTACCAAGAGACCCAGTACTTC
CSAREVQRGYQETQYF
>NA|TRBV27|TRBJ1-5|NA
TGTGCCAGCAGTTCGGGGTTGGAGCCCCAGCATTTT
CASSSGLEPQHF
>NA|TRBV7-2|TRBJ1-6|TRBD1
TGTGCCAGCAGCTTGGACAGGGGAAGGAATTCACCCCTCCACTTT
CASSLDRGRNSPLHF
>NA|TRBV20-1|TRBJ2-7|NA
TGCAGTGCAATAATACCAGGGAAAGGCCCCTACGAGCAGTACTTC
CSAIIPGKGPYEQYF
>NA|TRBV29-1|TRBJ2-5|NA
TGCAGCCACCCAGCTGGGGGCCAAGAGACCCAGTACTTC
CSHPAGGQETQYF
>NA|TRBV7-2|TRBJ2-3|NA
TGTGCCAGCAGCCAAGGAGGTTTAGAGGGCACAGATACGCAGTATTTT
CASSQGGLEGTDTQYF
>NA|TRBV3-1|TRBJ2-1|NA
TGTGCCAGCAGCCAAGTCGGGATCTACAATGAGCAGTTCTTC
CASSQVGIYNEQFF
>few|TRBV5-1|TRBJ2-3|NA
TGCGCCAGCATGGGAGGACTGTTAGATACGCAGTATTTT
CASMGGLLDTQYF
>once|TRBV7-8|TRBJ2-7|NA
TGTGCCAGCAGGGCGGGACTTTTGAGCTCCTACGAGCAGTACTTC
CASRAGLLSSYEQYF
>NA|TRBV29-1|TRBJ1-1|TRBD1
TGCAGCGTCGCCTTTGGGACAGGGAACACTGAAGCTTTCTTT
CSVAFGTGNTEAFF
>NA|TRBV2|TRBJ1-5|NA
TGTGCCAGCAGTGAGGCCAGAAGGAATCAGCCCCAGCATTTT
CASSEARRNQPQHF
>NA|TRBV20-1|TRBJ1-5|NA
TGCAGTGCTGAGCCGGCCGACCAGCCCCAGCATTTT
CSAEPADQPQHF
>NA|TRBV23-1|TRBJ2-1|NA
TGCGCCAGCATAGGACACTGCTACAATGAGCAGTTCTTC
CASIGHCYNEQFF
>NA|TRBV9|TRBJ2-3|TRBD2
TGTGCCAGCAGCGTAGCAACTAGCGGTTTCGCAGATACGCAGTATTTT
CASSVATSGFADTQYF
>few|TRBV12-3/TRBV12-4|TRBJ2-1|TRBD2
TGTGCCAGCAGCCCACCCCAGCGGGAGGGGAACAATGAGCAGTTCTTC
CASSPPQREGNNEQFF
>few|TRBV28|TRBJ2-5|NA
TGTGCCAGCAGTTTATGGGGCAGCCAAGAGACCCAGTACTTC
CASSLWGSQETQYF
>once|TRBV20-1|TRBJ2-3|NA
TGCAGTGCCGGAGCTCCGGGACTCAGCACAGATACGCAGTATTTT
CSAGAPGLSTDTQYF
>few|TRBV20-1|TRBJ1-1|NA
TGCAGTGCTAGATCGACGGCGAACACTGAAGCTTTCTTT
CSARSTANTEAFF
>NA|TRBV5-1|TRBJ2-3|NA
TGCGCCAGCAGCTACAGGGAGCCAGATACGCAGTATTTT
CASSYREPDTQYF
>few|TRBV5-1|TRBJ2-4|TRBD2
TGCGCCAGCAGCTATAACCCGACGGCGGGGGGGTTCAAAAACATTCAGTACTTC
CASSYNPTAGGFKNIQYF
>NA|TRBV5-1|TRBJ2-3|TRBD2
TGCGCCAGCAGATCTGGGACTAGCCTCGCAGATACGCAGTATTTT
CASRSGTSLADTQYF
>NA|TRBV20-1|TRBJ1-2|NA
TGCAGTGCTCAGATTAACTATGGCTACACCTTC
CSAQINYGYTF
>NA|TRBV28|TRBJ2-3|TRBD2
TGTGCCAGCAGTGATAGCGGGAGGGCCCCCGATACGCAGTATTTT
CASSDSGRAPDTQYF
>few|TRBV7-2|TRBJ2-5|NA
TGTGCCAGCAGCTTAGCAAGCGGGCGGCAAGAGACCCAGTACTTC
CASSLASGRQETQYF
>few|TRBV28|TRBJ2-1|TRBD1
TGTGCCAGCAGTCTGGGGGACAGGGGGCTCAATGAGCAGTTCTTC
CASSLGDRGLNEQFF
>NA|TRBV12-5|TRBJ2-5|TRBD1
TGTGCTAGTGGTTTGGGAGGACAGGGGCCGAGGAAGACCCAGTACTTC
CASGLGGQGPRKTQYF
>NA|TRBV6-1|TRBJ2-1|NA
TGTGCCAGCAGTGAAGACAACAATGAGCAGTTCTTC
CASSEDNNEQFF